This TCR beta chain was sequenced during a study of cytomegalovirus exposure and HLA in healthy donors (dated by TCRdb to between 2016 and 2019). A note on the overall study: According to an earlier analysis of several hundred of the donors, about 179 million T cells yielded 117 million unique TCR beta sequences and around 280 Gb of sequence data. Donor age, sex, ethnicity and CMV serostatus were compiled alongside the repertoire data. On average, around 230,000 unique TCR beta nucleotide sequences were sequenced per donor among some 430 genotyped donors of the cohort, with about 19% of those sequences being non-productive. To decide whether each TCR beta V gene segment behaved as functional or pseudogenic, an earlier analysis of approximately 590 of the donors relied on high-throughput TCR beta sequencing. The study combined high-throughput TCR immunosequencing, statistical association of individual TCRs with disease status, and machine learning to predict cytomegalovirus infection status. The T cell repertoires of under 750 subjects were profiled by immunosequencing and related to cytomegalovirus serostatus. HLA typing covered class I and class II loci at four-digit resolution. The later analysis used no new phenotypic data to find candidate immune exposures, relying instead on TCR beta sequences and their occurrence across donors. A later analysis re-examined previously published TCR beta repertoires from roughly 720 donors and added high-resolution HLA genotyping to investigate patterns of TCR occurrence. The study was designed to test whether signatures of past pathogen exposure could be identified by cataloging public T cell receptors. Of the roughly 410 genotyped donors, 75% to 85% were placed in the genetic ancestry cluster associated with self-reported Caucasian donors. An early release that covered about 640 HLA-typed donors contained approximately 290 gigabases of sequencing data and tens of millions of unique TCR sequences. Four to six DR-DQ haplotypes were handled as single units for association and clustering, since linkage in the cohort was strong. The number of typed donors differed by locus: roughly 629-640 for A, B, C, DRB1 and DQB1; approximately 520 for DQA1; fewer than 610 for DPA1; and about 450 for DPB1. A later genetic analysis took genome-wide SNP genotypes for about three fifths of the 666 donors and used that subset as a discovery cohort. Along with the approximately 620-subject first cohort, a separate validation cohort of approximately 110 different subjects was used. Every repertoire in the discovery cohort had been generated on one and the same sequencing platform. Broad study findings and their caveats: A later analysis found that HLA-associated TCR beta chains were more clonally expanded and had lower generation probabilities than equally common non-associated chains. In vitro tests confirmed that a few of the cytomegalovirus-associated TCR beta chains recognize cytomegalovirus antigens. Only TCR beta chains were sequenced in this cohort, and the absence of alpha or paired-chain data limited detectable features. A later analysis reported that several top co-occurrence clusters appeared linked to parvovirus B19, influenza, CMV and Epstein-Barr virus. The authors suggested that the approach could potentially be extended to other disease states and immunological phenotypes. An earlier analysis of approximately 590 of the donors showed that most TCR beta V segments appeared in productive rearrangements either about 87% or about 30% of the time, which broadly matched IMGT annotations. A cluster of highly shared sequence variants was judged likely to be a technical artifact of the sequencing pipeline. A further reported finding was that TCR beta sequences accurately predicted the HLA-A and HLA-B alleles for most subjects in the first cohort. Cytomegalovirus status was reported to be diagnosed by the classifier with high specificity and sensitivity in both the original and validation cohorts. Linkage disequilibrium might explain the correlated functional status among segregating V segments, but an unknown experimental factor could not be ruled out. A later analysis associated about 17,000 TCR beta sequences with specific HLA alleles at a false discovery rate of 0.05. Some IMGT-functional V segments, including TRBV6-2 and TRBV6-3, could not be distinguished by the 87-base-pair reads and were therefore excluded. When HLA alleles, especially DR and DQ, strongly co-occurred, attributing TCR associations to individual alleles was difficult. A later analysis found that most CMV-associated TCR beta chains appeared HLA-restricted, with HLA associations seemingly driven largely by CMV exposure. In a later genetic analysis, a missense DCLRE1C variant was associated with V-gene and J-gene trimming of TCR beta chains, and the association was replicated in an independent cohort. Across donors, most TCR sequences were observed very rarely, whereas some public TCRs were present in many individuals. HLA typing was unavailable for some donors at each locus, so association tests used only the typed subset. A later analysis found that TCR association rates varied across HLA loci, with DRB1 alleles showing the most associated TCRs and HLA-C alleles the fewest. Immune exposure information for the cohort was limited to CMV serostatus. In the study, roughly 160 TCR beta chains were listed as associated with cytomegalovirus. The earlier analysis of approximately 560 of the donors excluded roughly 16 rarely observed V segments, including chromosome 9 orphons, because counts were too low. Roughly uniform sequencing depth across donors was assumed in presence/absence analyses, although this assumption may not hold. According to a later genetic analysis, donors in an Asian-associated ancestry cluster had fewer N-insertions in productive TCRs than the approximately 700-donor mean.

In the germline V gene (reference sequence), CDR1 corresponds to MNHEY and CDR2 to SMNVEV. At the junction V is shortened by 5 bases and J by 0 bases, with 17 bases in between. From its cysteine to its phenylalanine, the CDR3 spans 17 amino acids. CDR3 DNA is the only sequence kept; it has 51 bases, read in frame from the first base. Preparation of the library involved the immunoSEQ multiplex PCR assay. A mixture of 60 forward primers for TCR Vbeta segments and 13 reverse primers for TCR Jbeta segments was used in the multiplex PCR. Amplification of the CDR3 region of rearranged TCR beta genes was performed with a multiplex PCR assay on genomic DNA. The Illumina HiSeq System was used to sequence the amplified TCR beta libraries as 87-base-pair reads. The authors' analysis ran thus. In a later analysis, tens of millions of unique TCR beta chains were counted across the approximately 640 repertoires, and approximately 9.9 million of these chains were shared by at least two donors. Raw reads were error-corrected and collapsed into unique sequences by a nearest-neighbor algorithm in which closely related sequences were merged to remove PCR and sequencing errors. To assign V, D and J gene segments, CDR3 sequences were aligned to IMGT reference sequences. For a sequence to be retained, at least a six-nucleotide match to both a V gene segment and a J gene segment was required. A rearrangement was called productive if the CDR3 had no stop codons and remained in frame with V and J, and every other rearrangement was called non-productive. CDR3 was defined according to IMGT convention as the region running from the second conserved V-encoded cysteine to the conserved J-encoded phenylalanine. The earlier analysis of roughly 590 of the donors excluded sequences that lacked an unambiguous match to a single V gene segment. In an earlier analysis of several hundred of the donors, V segments were called functional above 56.7% productive rearrangements and were called segregating when the between-donor standard deviation exceeded 5%. A statistical classification framework was developed to diagnose cytomegalovirus status using the catalog of TCR beta chain sequences. V and J gene assignment, in a later analysis, came from comparing TCR nucleotide sequences with IMGT/GENE-DB human TR gene sequences. The TCRdist pipeline was used in a later analysis to assign CDR3 sequences and most-parsimonious VDJ recombination scenarios. In a later analysis, every TCR beta chain was defined by the combination of its CDR3 amino acid sequence and its V-gene family, and reads without a unique V-gene family were dropped. As a way to deal with suspected cross-contamination and a sequencing artifact, a later analysis dropped 640 or so nucleotide sequences that were highly shared and had low generation probability. In a later analysis, a clonal expansion index was calculated for each public chain from normalized within-repertoire ranks of inferred template counts. A later analysis computed generation probabilities with a VDJ recombination model fitted to out-of-frame rearrangements, and checked the results against IGoR. A later analysis scored TCR-TCR, TCR-HLA and TCR-CMV co-occurrence with hypergeometric tests, applying a repertoire-size bias correction to TCR pairs. False discovery rates were estimated in a later analysis by permuting HLA or CMV assignments 20 times. In a later analysis, co-occurring TCRs were grouped with DBSCAN, and TCRdist sequence similarity was added when clustering was performed within HLA-allele-positive subsets. For co-occurrence clustering, repertoires with fewer than 30,000 or more than 120,000 public chains were excluded, along with about five repertoires with anomalous nucleotide sharing. TCRdb took over this immuneACCESS table, retaining in-frame rearrangements with V and J assigned. Such tables are incomplete; in checked studies, under half of the missing clones stem from an unresolved V gene, and the remainder is unexplained. Clonal size and the V and J genes are those of that table, whereas D and trimming came from the DNA. Counted in this sample were under 300,000 clones; around nine tenths of them appeared once. Of the sample, less than 2% falls within the top ten clones.

For this clone: There is no known antigen for this receptor. The record has no base qualities; no much larger clone is one base away.

In total, roughly 670 healthy bone marrow donors made up the cohort. Cohort members were all nominally healthy when sampled, although unrecorded immune exposures were likely present. The donor was CMV seronegative and was included in the group of under 450 seronegative cohort members. Each donor provided a peripheral blood sample, and peripheral blood mononuclear cells were used for TCR beta sequencing. Genomic DNA was extracted from the blood cell samples with the Qiagen DNeasy Blood Extraction Kit. The receptor was isolated from a girl aged 2-10 years in good health and CMV-seronegative. The sample comprised PBMCs. The chain was built from TRBV27 and TRBJ2-1; TRBD2 is a weak D gene call, 5 bases matching. The CDR3 here reads CASSPLGGLSSYNEQFF. The sequence in DNA is TGTGCCAGCAGTCCCCTCGGAGGATTAAGCTCCTACAATGAGCAGTTCTTC.